The rows below give T cell receptor beta chains drawn from one sample of a study of cytomegalovirus exposure and HLA in healthy donors. The data were produced by immunoSEQ multiplex PCR, yet TCRdb's version contains in-frame clones alone and is incomplete. The sample holds 77,000 or so clones, about 80% seen once. The material sequenced was PBMCs. Receptor source: a woman between 35 and 50 years old in good health and CMV-seronegative. The CDR3 runs from the conserved cysteine through the conserved F or W. The D gene is left open where the match is weak. Expanded clones get a size class; other rows say once, few or many, or leave the size out.

clone size,V gene,J gene,D gene,CDR3 DNA,CDR3 protein
few,TRBV28,TRBJ1-2,NA,TGTGCCAGCAGCCCGGGAGGGGGGAATGGCTACACCTTC,CASSPGGGNGYTF
NA,TRBV29-1,TRBJ2-1,NA,TGCAGCGTTGAACTGGGGGGTCCCACCTTCGGCTACAATGAGCAGTTCTTC,CSVELGGPTFGYNEQFF
once,TRBV6-6,TRBJ1-2,NA,TGTGCCAGCAGTCCGGGAAACTATGGCTACACCTTC,CASSPGNYGYTF
few,TRBV7-2,TRBJ2-1,NA,TGTGCCAGCAGCTTAGGGACAGCCTACAATGAGCAGTTCTTC,CASSLGTAYNEQFF
NA,TRBV7-2,TRBJ1-5,TRBD1,TGTGCCAGCAGCTTACCCCGGGACAGGGGAGGCAATCAGCCCCAGCATTTT,CASSLPRDRGGNQPQHF
NA,TRBV7-9,TRBJ2-1,TRBD2,TGTGCCAGCAGCACCGGGACTAGCGGACCCAACTCCTACAATGAGCAGTTCTTC,CASSTGTSGPNSYNEQFF
NA,TRBV19,TRBJ2-2,NA,TGTGCCAGTAGGCATAGGTCCCGGGGAAGATGGACCGGGGAGCTGTTTTTT,CASRHRSRGRWTGELFF
NA,TRBV5-6,TRBJ1-2,NA,TGTGCCAGCAGCGGCGGAGGACAGTCTTACTATGGCTACACCTTC,CASSGGGQSYYGYTF
NA,TRBV5-6,TRBJ2-2,NA,TGTGCCAGCAGCCCGAGGGAGGGGGTGTACACCGGGGAGCTGTTTTTT,CASSPREGVYTGELFF
NA,TRBV19,TRBJ1-1,TRBD1,TGTGCCAGTAGTATAGGGGACAGTGGTTGGGCTGAAGCTTTCTTT,CASSIGDSGWAEAFF
NA,TRBV7-9,TRBJ1-1,NA,TGTGCCAGCAGCTTAGCGGTCGGTGAGGCTGAAGCTTTCTTT,CASSLAVGEAEAFF
once,TRBV5-4,TRBJ2-3,NA,TGTGCCAGCAGCTTTGGACTCCCAGATACGCAGTATTTT,CASSFGLPDTQYF
NA,TRBV27,TRBJ2-7,TRBD1,TGTGCCAGCAGCTATGGACAGGACTACGAGCAGTACTTC,CASSYGQDYEQYF
once,TRBV11-2,TRBJ2-7,TRBD2,TGTGCCAGCAGCCTCGGACTAGCGGGGGGGTTCGACGAGCAGTACTTC,CASSLGLAGGFDEQYF
NA,TRBV30,TRBJ1-5,NA,TGTGCCTGGAGTGTAGGAGAAACGGTCGGCAATCAGCCCCAGCATTTT,CAWSVGETVGNQPQHF
NA,TRBV4-1,TRBJ2-1,NA,TGCGCCAGCAGCCAAGTATTTCCATCGAGCTCCTACAATGAGCAGTTCTTC,CASSQVFPSSSYNEQFF
NA,TRBV11-2,TRBJ2-7,TRBD2,TGTGCCAGCAGCGTTAGCGGGACAATATACGAGCAGTACTTC,CASSVSGTIYEQYF
few,TRBV6-1,TRBJ1-1,NA,TGTGCCAATACCCCCGGCGGGGGCCAGCGCACTGAAGCTTTCTTT,CANTPGGGQRTEAFF
NA,TRBV29-1,TRBJ2-5,NA,TGCAGCGTTGACGCCCAGGGTAAAAAGACCCAGTACTTC,CSVDAQGKKTQYF
NA,TRBV1,TRBJ2-4,NA,TGCACCAGCAGCCAAGATGGGGACAGTCTAGCCAAAAACATTCAGTACTTC,CTSSQDGDSLAKNIQYF
NA,TRBV19,TRBJ2-5,NA,TGTGCCACCACTGGAGGGATTTCGGGGACCCAGTACTTC,CATTGGISGTQYF
NA,TRBV2,TRBJ2-2,NA,TGTGCCAGCAGTCGACAGGAGCCCACCGGGGAGCTGTTTTTT,CASSRQEPTGELFF
once,TRBV2,TRBJ2-2,NA,TGTGCCAGCAGTGAAGGGGCTAGCGTTTCCACCGGGGAGCTGTTTTTT,CASSEGASVSTGELFF
few,TRBV29-1,TRBJ2-2,NA,TGCAGCGTTGATAGGGGGGGTAGCGGGGAGCTGTTTTTT,CSVDRGGSGELFF
once,TRBV27,TRBJ2-7,NA,TGTGCCAGCAGTTTAGGGAGTAGCCTGCGGGGCGAGCAGTACTTC,CASSLGSSLRGEQYF
NA,TRBV5-1,TRBJ2-7,NA,TGCGCCAGCAGCGGGGGGACGGCAGCCTACGAGCAGTACTTC,CASSGGTAAYEQYF
few,TRBV11-3,TRBJ2-5,TRBD1,TGTGCCAGCAGGTTAACAGGGGATCCCCAAGAGACCCAGTACTTC,CASRLTGDPQETQYF
few,TRBV5-1,TRBJ1-1,NA,TGCGCCAGCAGCTTGTCTAGGGGGAGTACTGAAGCTTTCTTT,CASSLSRGSTEAFF
once,TRBV9,TRBJ2-2,TRBD2,TGTGCCAGCAGCGTAGTCGGAAGCGGGAGTAACACCGGGGAGCTGTTTTTT,CASSVVGSGSNTGELFF
NA,TRBV7-3,TRBJ2-2,NA,TGTGCCAGCAGCCCACGAGCCGTGTCCGGGGAGCTGTTTTTT,CASSPRAVSGELFF
few,TRBV5-6,TRBJ2-3,NA,TGTGCCAGCAGCTTCAGGGCGGAATTCACAGATACGCAGTATTTT,CASSFRAEFTDTQYF
NA,TRBV7-9,TRBJ2-3,NA,TGTGCCAGCAGCTTATCCCTGAGCACAGATACGCAGTATTTT,CASSLSLSTDTQYF
NA,TRBV7-9,TRBJ1-5,TRBD1,TGTGCCAGCAGCCGGGGACAGGGGATTATTAGCAATCAGCCCCAGCATTTT,CASSRGQGIISNQPQHF
NA,TRBV27,TRBJ1-1,NA,TGTGCCAGCAGTTATCAATTGAACACTGAAGCTTTCTTT,CASSYQLNTEAFF
NA,TRBV10-3,TRBJ1-1,NA,TGTGCCATCAGTGACGGACTTCAGGAAGCTTTCTTT,CAISDGLQEAFF
few,TRBV2,TRBJ1-3,NA,TGTGCCAGCAGGCCGGGACTGAGCTCTGGAAACACCATATATTTT,CASRPGLSSGNTIYF
NA,TRBV19,TRBJ1-6,NA,TGTGCCACCTACCCAAGGGGGGGACCCCTCCACTTT,CATYPRGGPLHF
NA,TRBV28,TRBJ2-2,TRBD2,TGTGCCAGCAGTCCAGGGACTAGCGCGAACACCGGGGAGCTGTTTTTT,CASSPGTSANTGELFF
NA,TRBV7-2,TRBJ1-2,NA,TGTGCCAGCAGCAACAGAGGGTATGGCTACACCTTC,CASSNRGYGYTF
NA,TRBV7-6,TRBJ2-7,TRBD1,TGTGCCAGCAGCTTAGGTACGGTGACAGGGAATTACGAGCAGTACTTC,CASSLGTVTGNYEQYF
NA,TRBV10-3,TRBJ2-1,NA,TGTGCCATCAGTGACCCGCTCAAAGGGGATGAGCAGTTCTTC,CAISDPLKGDEQFF
NA,TRBV29-1,TRBJ2-1,TRBD1,TGCAGCGTTGAAGGGACAGGGACCTACAATGAGCAGTTCTTC,CSVEGTGTYNEQFF
few,TRBV28,TRBJ1-1,NA,TGTGCCAGTTATATGGGGCGGGCTTTCTTT,CASYMGRAFF
NA,TRBV4-1,TRBJ2-7,NA,TGCGCCAGCAGCCAAGATACGGGGCGCGGGACCTACGAGCAGTACTTC,CASSQDTGRGTYEQYF
NA,TRBV10-2,TRBJ1-2,TRBD1,TGCGCCAGCAGTGATGATCTGACAGGGAGTTATTATGGCTACACCTTC,CASSDDLTGSYYGYTF
NA,TRBV4-2,TRBJ1-5,NA,TGTGCCAGCAGCCAAGTCGACAGTCAAAATCAGCCCCAGCATTTT,CASSQVDSQNQPQHF
once,TRBV9,TRBJ2-3,TRBD2,TGTGCCAGCAGCCCAGATGCAGCGGGAGGGCGCACAGATACGCAGTATTTT,CASSPDAAGGRTDTQYF
NA,TRBV30,TRBJ1-2,NA,TGTGCCTGGAGTATGTCCAGGGAAAGTAGTAGCTATGGCTACACCTTC,CAWSMSRESSSYGYTF
NA,TRBV30,TRBJ1-6,TRBD1,TGTGCCTGGAGTGAGGGACAGGGTCCCTCACCCCTCCACTTT,CAWSEGQGPSPLHF
NA,TRBV7-9,TRBJ2-2,NA,TGTGCCAGCAGCTCCCCCGGGGTGGTCACCGGGGAGCTGTTTTTT,CASSSPGVVTGELFF
NA,TRBV7-3,TRBJ2-5,NA,TGTGCCAGCAGCTTTCTCAATGACAGAGTGTACCAAGAGACCCAGTACTTC,CASSFLNDRVYQETQYF
NA,TRBV2,TRBJ2-1,TRBD1,TGTGCCAGCAGTGTGGCCGGGACAGGGATCTCCTACAATGAGCAGTTCTTC,CASSVAGTGISYNEQFF
NA,TRBV30,TRBJ1-2,TRBD1,TGTGCCGGGGACAGGGGGTACGTTGGCTACACCTTC,CAGDRGYVGYTF
NA,TRBV30,TRBJ2-3,TRBD2,TGTGCCTGGAGTGTGGGACTAGCGGGGGCCACAGATACGCAGTATTTT,CAWSVGLAGATDTQYF